These 19 T cell receptor beta chains share one sample of origin, sequenced in a study of vaccination and CD4 T cells after COVID-19. Sample treatment: roughly 10-day PBMC culture with coronavirus spike peptide pools or control peptides (ViraFEST assay). Researchers collected the unexposed donor's CD4+ T cells before the COVID-19 pandemic (2011-2018). Sequenced with the Oncomine TCR Beta short-read assay was DNA taken from cultured CD4+ T cells. Genomic DNA extraction was carried out from cultured CD4+ T cells. TCRdb re-called the PCR reads with MiXCR, one entry per CDR3 protein. There are 8,000 to 10,000 distinct CDR3 sequences in the sample; about 35% occur only once, and 15% lies in the top ten. Their recognized antigens are unknown. Sequencing was performed on CD4+ T cells from blood, cultured in vitro. These receptors all stem from a human donor in good health.

The chain joins TRBV4-3 to TRBJ2-2; the D gene could be TRBD1 or TRBD2 (5 bases each). CDR3 length: 14 residues. With 8 bases removed from V and 1 base from J, the gap between germline ends came to 11 bases. Per the germline V gene, CDR1 is LGHNA and CDR2 is YSLEER. The chain's CDR3 is CASGRDGNTGELFF. The CDR3 bases are TGCGCCAGCGGAAGGGACGGGAACACCGGGGAGCTGTTTTTT.

On this clonotype: The junction shows a germline mismatch at one end, possibly a read error. The V gene is TRBV15, the J gene TRBJ2-6; weak D call: TRBD1 (5 bases). Germline lookup yields CDR1 LNHNV and CDR2 YYDKDF (reference sequence). The CDR3 is 15 residues long. The CDR3 reads CTTSRAGSGANVLTF. The CDR3 coding sequence is TGTACCACCAGCAGAGCAGGGTCTGGGGCCAACGTCCTGACTTTC. Together with reference TRBV15 and TRBJ2-6, the CDR3 gives the full variable domain: DAMVIQNPRYQVTQFGKPVTLSCSQTLNHNVMYWYQQKSSQAPKLLFHYYDKDFNNEADTPDNFQSRRPNTSFCFLDIRSPGLGDTAMYLCTTSRAGSGANVLTFGAGSRLTVL.

The chain is built from TRBV4-3 and TRBJ2-1; D might be TRBD2 (6 bases). Germline CDR1 and CDR2: LGHNA and YSLEER. The V and J ends lost 0 bases and 7 bases respectively, with 16 bases between them. This CDR3 is built from 16 residues. CDR3 amino acids: CASSQEEPGVGNEQFF. CDR3 bases: TGCGCCAGCAGCCAAGAGGAGCCGGGAGTGGGGAATGAGCAGTTCTTC.

The rearrangement links TRBV6-1 to TRBJ2-1, with D perhaps matching TRBD2 (6 bases). The CDR3 spans 14 residues. Germline V lookup: CDR1 MNHNS, CDR2 SASEGT. Trimming removed 10 bases at V and 0 bases at J, with 13 bases between. The CDR3 spells CATWGGRSYNEQFF. The DNA for the CDR3 is TGTGCCACCTGGGGAGGACGCTCCTACAATGAGCAGTTCTTC.

The chain recombines TRBV6-1 with TRBJ2-7, with 7 bases fitting TRBD1. The CDR3 contains 13 residues. Germline lookup yields CDR1 MNHNS and CDR2 SASEGT. Unmatched junction bases numbered 9, after V lost 4 bases and J lost 9 bases. CDR3 bases: TGTGCCAGCAGTGGAGTAGGGGGCGGCGGGCAGTACTTC. It codes for CASSGVGGGGQYF.

The chain combines TRBV7-8 with TRBJ2-4; D is unclear. Germline values: CDR1 SGHVS, CDR2 FQNEAQ. The CDR3 sequence is 15 residues long. The germline V and J ends were trimmed by 4 bases and 0 bases, with 10 bases remaining between them. This CDR3 reads CASSSGRVAKNIQYF. CDR3 nucleotides: TGTGCCAGCAGCTCAGGACGGGTAGCCAAAAACATTCAGTACTTC.

This clonotype turned up a few times. CDR3 nucleotides: TGTGCCAGCAGTTTAAGGGTAGTGATACACACAGATACGCAGTATTTT. Encoded protein: CASSLRVVIHTDTQYF. The chain employs TRBV28 and TRBJ2-3, with D unclear. Trimming stripped 2 bases from V and 2 bases from J, with 14 bases between. Germline V gene sequence: CDR1 MDHEN, CDR2 SYDVKM. This CDR3 has 16 amino acids.

This clonotype was detected a few times. The gene calls are TRBV30 and TRBJ1-6; possibly TRBD1 for D (6 bases). Looked up from germline, CDR1 is GTSNPN and CDR2 is SVGIG (reference sequence). CDR3 size: 13 residues. Trimming cost V 1 base and J 10 bases, with 11 bases left between them. CDR3: CAWSGKGGSPLHF. The CDR3 coding sequence is TGTGCCTGGAGTGGCAAGGGGGGATCACCCCTCCACTTT.

This CDR3 is CASSQDSGFEANYGYTF. DNA for the CDR3: TGCGCCAGCAGCCAAGATTCAGGTTTTGAAGCTAACTATGGCTACACCTTC. The J gene is TRBJ1-2, the V gene TRBV4-3; no definite D call. The CDR3 loop spans 17 amino acids. Trimming took off 0 bases at V and 0 bases at J, with 14 bases between the two ends. Germline CDR1 is LGHNA and CDR2 is YSLEER.

The chain uses TRBV12-2 and TRBJ2-7; the table gives TRBD1 as D, unverified against the DNA. TRBV12-2 is labeled a pseudogene. This CDR3 is built from 15 residues. CDR3 protein: CASRLPGPRAYEQYF. The DNA of the CDR3 is TGTGCAAGTCGCTTACCCGGGCCTCGGGCCTACGAGCAGTACTTC.

The V and J genes are TRBV19 and TRBJ1-1, with D possibly matching TRBD1 (6 bases). Germline assignment: CDR1 LNHDA and CDR2 SQIVND (reference sequence). V shed 1 base and J shed 8 bases, with 11 bases lying between them. The CDR3 totals 13 residues. CDR3 DNA: TGTGCCAGTAGTATAGTTGGAACAGGGGAAGCTTTCTTT. It codes for CASSIVGTGEAFF.

This clonotype was detected a few times. The CDR3: CAISESTGQPQHF. DNA of the CDR3: TGTGCCATCAGTGAGTCGACGGGGCAGCCCCAGCATTTT. This sequence joins TRBV10-3 and TRBJ1-5, with no clear D. V was shortened by 0 bases and J by 7 bases, with 7 bases between the two germline ends. This CDR3 spans 13 amino acids. Germline values: CDR1 ENHRY, CDR2 SYGVKD.

This chain connects TRBV20-1 to TRBJ2-6; D not resolved. V lost 5 bases to trimming and J lost 2 bases, with 10 bases between them. CDR3 length: 14 residues. CDR1 DFQATT and CDR2 SNEGSKA come from the germline V gene (reference sequence). CDR3 sequence reads: CSAVRATGANVLTF. For the CDR3, the DNA is TGCAGTGCTGTCAGAGCAACTGGGGCCAACGTCCTGACTTTC.

This clonotype has only a few counts. The gene calls are TRBV24-1 and TRBJ2-1, with D perhaps matching TRBD1 (7 bases). Looked up from germline, CDR1 is KGHDR and CDR2 is SFDVKD. V gave up 4 bases and J gave up 7 bases, with 22 bases separating them. The CDR3 is 17 residues long. CDR3 coding DNA: TGTGCCACCAGTGACCCCTCACCGGGACAGAGCGGGAATGAGCAGTTCTTC. The encoded protein is CATSDPSPGQSGNEQFF.

The J gene is TRBJ2-7, the V gene TRBV2; 13 positions agree with TRBD2. The CDR3 spans 18 residues. Germline V gene data show CDR1 as SNHLY and CDR2 as FYNNEI. With V trimmed by 6 bases and J by 3 bases, 14 bases remained unmatched. CDR3 coding DNA: TGTGCCAGCAGGGTACCGGGACTAGCGGGACTCCACCTCTACGAGCAGTACTTC. Amino acid sequence: CASRVPGLAGLHLYEQYF. Complete variable domain (other parts from reference TRBV2 and TRBJ2-7): EPEVTQTPSHQVTQMGQEVILRCVPISNHLYFYWYRQILGQKVEFLVSFYNNEISEKSEIFDDQFSVERPDGSNFTLKIRSTKLEDSAMYFCASRVPGLAGLHLYEQYFGPGTRLTVT.

This chain links TRBV27 with TRBJ2-3; 10 bases align to TRBD1. Germline-derived CDR1 and CDR2 are MNHEY and SMNVEV (reference sequence). V gave up 5 bases and J gave up 8 bases; unmatched junction bases: 10. The CDR3 has 15 residues. The chain's CDR3 is CASSRDRGPVGTQYF. The CDR3 nucleotides read TGTGCCAGCAGTCGGGACAGGGGACCTGTTGGTACGCAGTATTTT.

This chain uses TRBV6-1 with TRBJ1-1; 9 bases are a match to TRBD1. There are 14 residues in the CDR3. Trimming removed 6 bases from V and 4 bases from J; junction bases left unmatched: 6. CDR1 is MNHNS and CDR2 is SASEGT in the germline V gene. The chain's CDR3 is CASSPGQGVTEAFF. The CDR3 nucleotides read TGTGCCAGCAGCCCGGGACAGGGAGTCACTGAAGCTTTCTTT.

This clonotype was picked up one time. The chain is built from TRBV18 and TRBJ1-2; unclear D gene. V lost 3 bases to trimming and J lost 6 bases, with 11 bases between them. Germline loops: CDR1 KGHSH, CDR2 LQKENI. The CDR3 spans 13 residues. DNA for the CDR3: TGTGCCAGCTCACCCCTAGAGTTCGATGGCTACACCTTC. This codes for CASSPLEFDGYTF.

The V gene is TRBV2, the J gene TRBJ1-2; no reliable D call. Trimming removed 6 bases at V and 4 bases at J, with 9 bases between. Germline CDR1 is SNHLY and CDR2 is FYNNEI. The CDR3 loop spans 12 amino acids. CDR3 coding DNA: TGTGCCAGCAGGGAGGGAGGCTATGGCTACACCTTC. Protein: CASREGGYGYTF.